The 17 T cell receptor beta chains given below trace back to one sample, sequenced in a study of T cells after yellow fever vaccination. Each CDR3 protein gets one entry after TCRdb re-called the 5' RACE reads with MiXCR. The data show about 320,000 distinct CDR3 sequences, around 4.5% seen once. The source material was PBMCs, sampled 15 days after the yellow fever booster vaccination. The receptors were gathered from a man aged 18 to 35 who received the YFV17D yellow fever vaccine.

Ten or more counts support this clonotype. This sequence joins TRBV5-6 and TRBJ2-1; 9 bases map to TRBD1. Germline CDR1 and CDR2: SGHDT and YYEEEE. V was pared by 4 bases and J by 4 bases, with 3 bases of the junction left unmatched. There are 14 residues in the CDR3. Written as DNA, the CDR3 is TGTGCCAGCAGCGACGGGACAGGGTACAATGAGCAGTTCTTC. Its protein product is CASSDGTGYNEQFF. The variable domain in full, with the rest retrieved from reference TRBV5-6 and TRBJ2-1, is DAGVTQSPTHLIKTRGQQVTLRCSPKSGHDTVSWYQQALGQGPQFIFQYYEEEERQRGNFPDRFSGHQFPNYSSELNVNALLLGDSALYLCASSDGTGYNEQFFGPGTRLTVL.

This clonotype was counted many times. The gene calls are TRBV7-3 and TRBJ2-1; TRBD1 or TRBD2 may be the D gene (5 bases each). This CDR3 is 14 amino acids long. Germline lookup yields CDR1 SGHTA and CDR2 FQGTGA. The V end was cut by 2 bases, the J end by 8 bases, with 13 bases between. CDR3 bases: TGTGCCAGCAGCTTAGGACCGGGACGATATGAGCAGTTCTTC. Protein sequence: CASSLGPGRYEQFF.

In this sample, this clonotype turned up a few times. The chain joins TRBV18 to TRBJ1-2; no clear D gene. The CDR3 length is 13 residues. The germline V gene has CDR1 KGHSH and CDR2 LQKENI. V was cut by 4 bases and J by 8 bases, with 14 bases left in between. DNA for the CDR3: TGTGCCAGCTCACTTGACCCAAACGAGGGCTACACCTTC. Protein sequence: CASSLDPNEGYTF.

This clonotype was seen at least ten times. CDR3 loop: CASSAGRVSSYEQYF. CDR3 nucleotides: TGTGCCAGCAGCGCCGGCAGGGTGAGCTCCTACGAGCAGTACTTC. This chain uses TRBV9 with TRBJ2-7; D perhaps matches TRBD1 (5 bases). The CDR3 is made up of 15 amino acids. Germline values: CDR1 SGDLS, CDR2 YYNGEE. V was cut by 3 bases and J by 0 bases, with 13 bases left in between.

This clonotype was seen more than once but under ten times. The chain combines TRBV9 with TRBJ1-2; a weak D match, TRBD1 (5 bases). V was shortened by 2 bases and J by 7 bases, with 12 bases between the two germline ends. Germline assignment: CDR1 SGDLS and CDR2 YYNGEE. This CDR3 is built from 13 residues. The CDR3 bases are TGTGCCAGCAGCGTTGGGGGATTTGGTGGCTACACCTTC. This gives the protein CASSVGGFGGYTF.

This clonotype was observed at least ten times. V gene TRBV5-1 combines with J gene TRBJ1-2; TRBD1 aligns across 10 bases. CDR3 length equals 16 residues. Germline lookup yields CDR1 SGHRS and CDR2 YFSETQ. V lost 3 bases, J lost 5 bases, and 10 bases stayed unmatched. Here the CDR3 DNA reads TGCGCCAGCAGCTACCTGACAGGGGGCGATCGGTATGGCTACACCTTC. It encodes CASSYLTGGDRYGYTF.

This clonotype was seen repeatedly, ten times or more. This chain links TRBV10-3 with TRBJ1-2; D not resolved. V was cut by 3 bases and J by 8 bases, with 16 bases left in between. The V gene's germline CDR1 is ENHRY and CDR2 SYGVKD. CDR3 length: 14 residues. The CDR3 DNA is TGTGCCATCAGTGACTCCCAGGCTGCGGGAGGCTACACCTTC. This codes for CAISDSQAAGGYTF.

This clonotype was counted between two and nine times. V usage is TRBV6-5 and J usage is TRBJ2-7; D may be TRBD1 or TRBD2 (5 bases each). Trimming shortened V by 5 bases and J by 3 bases, and 8 bases separated the two germline ends. The CDR3 consists of 12 residues. Per the germline V gene, CDR1 is MNHEY and CDR2 is SVGAGI. Written as DNA, the CDR3 is TGTGCCAGCAGTGGGGACGGCTACGAGCAGTACTTC. As protein: CASSGDGYEQYF.

The sample holds many counts of this clonotype. J is TRBJ2-1 and V is TRBV12-3 or TRBV12-4, with D tentatively TRBD2 (6 bases). Trimming took off 2 bases at V and 7 bases at J, with 9 bases between the two ends. The CDR3 is 13 amino acids. CDR3 nucleotide sequence: TGTGCCAGCAGTTTATGGGAGGAAAATGAGCAGTTCTTC. It translates to CASSLWEENEQFF.

The chain combines TRBV6-2 or TRBV6-3 with TRBJ2-7; tentative D call: TRBD1 (6 bases). V lost 5 bases and J lost 5, with 10 bases in between. In germline, CDR1 is MNHEY, CDR2 SVGEGT. CDR3 length: 12 amino acids. In nucleotides, the CDR3 is TGTGCCAGCAGTCCCCGGACAGACGAGCAGTACTTC. It yields the protein CASSPRTDEQYF.

The chain is built from TRBV4-2 and TRBJ1-6; perhaps TRBD1 as D (5 bases). Looked up from germline, CDR1 is LGHNA and CDR2 is YNFKEQ. This CDR3 is 12 amino acids long. Trimming cost V 4 bases and J 13 bases, with 11 bases left between them. CDR3 sequence reads: CASSLSGGPLHF. Written as DNA, the CDR3 is TGTGCCAGCAGCCTCTCCGGGGGTCCCCTCCACTTT.

This chain connects TRBV5-1 to TRBJ2-1; D remains unclear. The CDR3 consists of 14 residues. The V end lost 2 bases, the J end lost 7 bases, and 13 bases lay between the germline ends. Germline values: CDR1 SGHRS, CDR2 YFSETQ. CDR3 sequence: CASSFGLTQNEQFF. In nucleotides, the CDR3 is TGCGCCAGCAGCTTTGGTCTAACACAAAATGAGCAGTTCTTC.

This clonotype was recorded many times. V usage is TRBV12-3 or TRBV12-4 and J usage is TRBJ2-7; D not certain. Trimming removed 3 bases from V and 6 bases from J, with 9 bases in between. The CDR3 has 12 residues. This chain's CDR3 is CASSFGMGEQYV. The CDR3 DNA is TGTGCCAGCAGTTTCGGCATGGGCGAGCAGTACGTC.

This clonotype showed up many times. The chain uses TRBV7-3 and TRBJ2-1, with D perhaps TRBD2 (7 bases). The CDR3 totals 15 residues. V was pared by 5 bases and J by 6 bases, with 17 bases between. The germline V gene has CDR1 SGHTA and CDR2 FQGTGA. The CDR3 protein is CASSRGGPQANEQFF. In DNA, the CDR3 is TGTGCCAGCAGCCGCGGGGGCCCCCAAGCCAATGAGCAGTTCTTC.

The CDR3 loop is CASSPRTGKTQYF. As DNA, the CDR3 is TGTGCCAGCTCACCAAGAACAGGGAAGACCCAGTACTTC. The V call is TRBV18, the J call TRBJ2-5; perhaps TRBD1 as D (6 bases). Germline CDR1 is KGHSH and CDR2 is LQKENI. V dropped 2 bases and J dropped 6 bases, with 10 bases sitting between them. The CDR3 is made up of 13 amino acids.

This clonotype was seen ten or more times. The V call is TRBV7-2, the J call TRBJ2-3; D unclear. Germline V CDR1 and CDR2: SGHTA, FQGNSA. V was clipped by 5 bases and J by 4 bases, with 10 bases between them. The CDR3 runs 13 residues. The DNA of the CDR3 is TGTGCCAGCAGCCCCCGGTGGTCAGATACGCAGTATTTT. It translates to CASSPRWSDTQYF.

This clonotype was counted at least ten times. The chain links TRBV5-1 to TRBJ2-5; D is ambiguous. CDR1 is SGHRS and CDR2 is YFSETQ in the germline V gene. This CDR3 has 12 amino acids. Trimming removed 4 bases at V and 2 bases at J, with 6 bases between. The CDR3: CASSHRQETQYF. The CDR3 DNA is TGCGCCAGCAGCCACCGTCAAGAGACCCAGTACTTC.